This TCR beta chain was captured by sequencing in a study of CD8 T cells in Susac syndrome. Germline loops: CDR1 GTSNPN, CDR2 SVGIG (reference sequence). V lost 0 bases and J lost 9, with 15 bases in between. The CDR3 extends over 14 amino acids. Random-hexamer reverse transcription was applied to about 0.5 to 1 ug RNA. TCRdb reanalysed the immunoSEQ multiplex PCR reads using MiXCR and keeps one entry per CDR3 protein. The table has approximately 300,000 distinct CDR3 sequences, around 85% seen once; the top ten hold around 0.2%. The sample was CD8+ T cells from PBMCs. The receptor comes from a human donor with multiple sclerosis. The chain recombines TRBV30 with TRBJ2-1; D not resolved. CDR3 loop: CAWSVIGKAREQFF. In DNA, the CDR3 is TGTGCCTGGAGTGTGATTGGAAAAGCGCGTGAGCAGTTCTTC.